This entry features one TCR beta chain sequence. One end of the junction does not line up with germline, which may come from a read error. CDR1 is SEHNR, CDR2 FQNEAQ, per germline (reference sequence). This CDR3 has 16 residues. This specimen belongs to a study of blood T cells in healthy people across ages. Each individual donor underwent a draw of approximately 10 milliliters of peripheral blood. Combining a sample-barcoded 5' primer with a J-beta primer mix, a second PCR ran for about 7 to 12 cycles. With 12 random nucleotides, a template-switch adaptor tagged each individual cDNA molecule. MiXCR was run by TCRdb on the 5' RACE reads, yielding one entry per CDR3 protein. The table has about a million distinct CDR3 sequences, more than 30% seen once.

The V call is TRBV7-9, the J call TRBJ1-1; TRBD1 might be the D (6 bases). The receptor was derived from a man between 18 and 29 years old in good health. The source material was blood. In DNA form, the CDR3 reads TGTGCCAGCAGCTGGCCGGACAGCGGGCCCAACACTGGAGCTTTCTTT. Translating it yields CASSWPDSGPNTGAFF.